The 2 T cell receptor beta chains given below trace back to one sample, sequenced in a study of tumor and adjacent non-tumor tissue in lung cancer. RNA was extracted from bulk tissue without any cell sorting. Three rounds of nested PCR, following a modified ARM-PCR protocol, produced the TCRbeta library. Using its own MiXCR run on the multiplex PCR reads, TCRdb lists one record per CDR3 protein. The sample lists approximately 140,000 distinct CDR3 sequences; approximately 64% were seen once. Sequenced material: lung tumor tissue. These receptors were taken from a man aged 60 to 75 with small cell lung cancer.

Remarks on this clonotype: Given a much more abundant clone one base away, this may be a read error. V usage is TRBV6-1 and J usage is TRBJ2-3; tentative D call: TRBD2 (6 bases). Germline values: CDR1 MNHNS, CDR2 SASEGT. The CDR3 length is 13 residues. The CDR3 sequence is CASGEVRIDTHYF. DNA for the CDR3: TGTGCCAGCGGGGAGGTTCGCATTGATACGCACTATTTT.

For this clonotype: A read error may account for a junction end that differs from germline. This chain joins TRBV11-3 and TRBJ1-1; D is unclear. Per germline, CDR1 SGHNT and CDR2 YENEEA. The CDR3 runs to 13 residues. The CDR3 DNA reads as TGTGCCAACAGCCTAGAAAGCGGCACTGAAGCTTTCTTT. Translated, it gives CANSLESGTEAFF.